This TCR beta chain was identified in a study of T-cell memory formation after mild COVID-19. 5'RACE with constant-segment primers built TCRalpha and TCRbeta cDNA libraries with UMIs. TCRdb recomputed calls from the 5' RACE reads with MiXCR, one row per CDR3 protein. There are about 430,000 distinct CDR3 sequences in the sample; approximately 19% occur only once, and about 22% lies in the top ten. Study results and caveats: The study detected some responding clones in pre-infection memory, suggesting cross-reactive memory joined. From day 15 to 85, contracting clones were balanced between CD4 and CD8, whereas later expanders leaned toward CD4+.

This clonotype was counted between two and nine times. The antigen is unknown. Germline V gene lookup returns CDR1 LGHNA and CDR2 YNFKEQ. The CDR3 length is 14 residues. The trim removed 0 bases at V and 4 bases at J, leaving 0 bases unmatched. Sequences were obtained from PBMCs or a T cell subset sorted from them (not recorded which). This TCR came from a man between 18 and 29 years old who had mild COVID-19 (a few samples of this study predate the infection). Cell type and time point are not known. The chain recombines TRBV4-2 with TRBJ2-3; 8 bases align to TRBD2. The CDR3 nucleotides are TGTGCCAGCAGCCAAGACGGGGGGGCAGATACGCAGTATTTT. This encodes CASSQDGGADTQYF.